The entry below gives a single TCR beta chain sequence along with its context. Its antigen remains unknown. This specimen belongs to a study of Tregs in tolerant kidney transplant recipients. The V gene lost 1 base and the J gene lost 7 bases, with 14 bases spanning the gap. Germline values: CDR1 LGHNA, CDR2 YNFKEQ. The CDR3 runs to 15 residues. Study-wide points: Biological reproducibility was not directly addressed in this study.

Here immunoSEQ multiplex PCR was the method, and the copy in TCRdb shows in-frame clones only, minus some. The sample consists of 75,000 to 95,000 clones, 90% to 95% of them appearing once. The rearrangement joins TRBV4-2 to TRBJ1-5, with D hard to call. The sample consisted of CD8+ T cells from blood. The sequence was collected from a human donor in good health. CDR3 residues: CASSQVLRERQPQHF. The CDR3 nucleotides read TGTGCCAGCAGCCAAGTCCTGAGGGAACGCCAGCCCCAGCATTTT.